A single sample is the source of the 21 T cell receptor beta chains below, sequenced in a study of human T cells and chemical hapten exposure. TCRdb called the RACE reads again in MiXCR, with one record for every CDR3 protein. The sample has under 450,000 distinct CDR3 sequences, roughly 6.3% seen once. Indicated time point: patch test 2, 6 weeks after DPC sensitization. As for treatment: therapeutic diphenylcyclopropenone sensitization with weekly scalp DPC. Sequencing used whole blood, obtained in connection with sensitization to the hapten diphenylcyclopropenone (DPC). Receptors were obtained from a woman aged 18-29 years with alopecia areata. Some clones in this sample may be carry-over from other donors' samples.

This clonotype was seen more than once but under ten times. The CDR3 here is CASRRGQNIQYF. CDR3 DNA sequence: TGTGCCAGCAGGAGGGGTCAAAACATTCAGTACTTC. The chain joins TRBV5-6 to TRBJ2-4; either TRBD1 or TRBD2 may fit D (5 bases each). Trimming left V 5 bases short and J 5 bases short, with 8 bases between. This CDR3 has 12 residues. Germline V gives CDR1 SGHDT, CDR2 YYEEEE.

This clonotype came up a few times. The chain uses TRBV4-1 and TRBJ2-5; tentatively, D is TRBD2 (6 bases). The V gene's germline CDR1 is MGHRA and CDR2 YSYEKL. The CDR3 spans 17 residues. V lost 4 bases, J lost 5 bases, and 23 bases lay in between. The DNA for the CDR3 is TGCGCCAGCAGCCCTCCACGAAGACTAGACCCAACGGAGACCCAGTACTTC. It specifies CASSPPRRLDPTETQYF.

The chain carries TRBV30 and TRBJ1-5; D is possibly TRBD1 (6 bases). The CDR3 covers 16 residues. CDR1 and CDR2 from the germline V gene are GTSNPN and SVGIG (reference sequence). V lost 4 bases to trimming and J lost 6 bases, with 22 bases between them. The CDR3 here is CAWKNRDTYGGQPQHF. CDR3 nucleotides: TGTGCCTGGAAAAACCGGGACACCTACGGGGGTCAGCCCCAGCATTTT. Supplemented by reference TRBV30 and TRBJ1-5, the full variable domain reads SQTIHQWPATLVQPVGSPLSLECTVEGTSNPNLYWYRQAAGRGLQLLFYSVGIGQISSEVPQNLSASRPQDRQFILSSKKLLLSDSGFYLCAWKNRDTYGGQPQHFGDGTRLSIL.

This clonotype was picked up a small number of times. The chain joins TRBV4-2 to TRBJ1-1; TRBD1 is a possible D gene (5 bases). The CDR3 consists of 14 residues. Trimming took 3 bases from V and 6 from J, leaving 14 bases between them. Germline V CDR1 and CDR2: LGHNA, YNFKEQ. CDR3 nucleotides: TGTGCCAGCAGCCAGATTACAGGTGTATCTGAAGCTTTCTTT. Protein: CASSQITGVSEAFF.

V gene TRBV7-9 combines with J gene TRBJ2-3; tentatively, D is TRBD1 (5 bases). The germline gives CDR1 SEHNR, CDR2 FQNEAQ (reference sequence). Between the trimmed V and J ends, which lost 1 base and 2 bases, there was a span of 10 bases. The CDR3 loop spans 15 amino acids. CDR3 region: CASSLDRLNTDTQYF. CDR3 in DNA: TGTGCCAGCAGCTTAGACAGGCTTAACACAGATACGCAGTATTTT.

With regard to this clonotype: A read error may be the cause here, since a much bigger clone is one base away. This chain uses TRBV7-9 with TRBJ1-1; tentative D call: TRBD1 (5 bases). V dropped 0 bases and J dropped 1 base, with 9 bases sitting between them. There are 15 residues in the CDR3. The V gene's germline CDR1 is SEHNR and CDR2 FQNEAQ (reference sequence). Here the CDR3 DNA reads TGTGCCAGCAGCTTAGCGCAGGGCCGGAACACTGAAGCTTTCTTT. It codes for CASSLAQGRNTEAFF.

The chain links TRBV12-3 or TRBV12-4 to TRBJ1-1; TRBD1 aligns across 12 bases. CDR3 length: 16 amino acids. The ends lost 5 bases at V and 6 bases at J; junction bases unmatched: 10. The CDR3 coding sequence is TGTGCCAGCAGTCGGAACCCGGGACAGGGGGCGCCTGAAGCTTTCTTT. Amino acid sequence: CASSRNPGQGAPEAFF.

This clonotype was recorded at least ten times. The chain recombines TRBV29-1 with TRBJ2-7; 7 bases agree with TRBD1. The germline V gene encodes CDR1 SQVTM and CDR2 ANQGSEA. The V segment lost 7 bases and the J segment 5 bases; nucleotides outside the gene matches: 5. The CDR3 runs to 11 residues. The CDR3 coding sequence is TGCAGCGCTGATGACAGGGACGAGCAGTACTTC. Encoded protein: CSADDRDEQYF.

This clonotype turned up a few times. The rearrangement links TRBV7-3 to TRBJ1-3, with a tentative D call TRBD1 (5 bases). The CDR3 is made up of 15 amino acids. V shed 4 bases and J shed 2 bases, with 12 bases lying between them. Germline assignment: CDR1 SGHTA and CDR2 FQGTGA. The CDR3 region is CASSSRAGAGNTIYF. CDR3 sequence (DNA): TGTGCCAGCAGCTCACGCGCGGGGGCTGGAAACACCATATATTTT.

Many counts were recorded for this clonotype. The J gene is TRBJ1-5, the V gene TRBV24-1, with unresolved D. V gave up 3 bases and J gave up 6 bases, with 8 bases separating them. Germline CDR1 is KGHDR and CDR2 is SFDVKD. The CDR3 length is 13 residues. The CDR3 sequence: CATSDTDTQPQHF. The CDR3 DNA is TGTGCCACCAGTGATACGGATACTCAGCCCCAGCATTTT.

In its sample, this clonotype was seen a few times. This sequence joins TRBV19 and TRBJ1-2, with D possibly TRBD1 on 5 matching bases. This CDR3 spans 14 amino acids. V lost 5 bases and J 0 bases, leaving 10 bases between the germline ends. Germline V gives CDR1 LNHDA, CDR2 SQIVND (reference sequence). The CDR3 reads CASSEQGSNYGYTF. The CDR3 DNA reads TGTGCCAGTAGTGAGCAGGGATCTAACTATGGCTACACCTTC.

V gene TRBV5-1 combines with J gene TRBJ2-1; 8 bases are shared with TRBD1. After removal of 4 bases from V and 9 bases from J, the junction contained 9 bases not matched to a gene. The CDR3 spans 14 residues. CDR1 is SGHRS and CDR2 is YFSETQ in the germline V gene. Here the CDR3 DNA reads TGCGCCAGCAGCGCCGGACAGGGAGTCGGTGAGCAGTTCTTC. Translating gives CASSAGQGVGEQFF.

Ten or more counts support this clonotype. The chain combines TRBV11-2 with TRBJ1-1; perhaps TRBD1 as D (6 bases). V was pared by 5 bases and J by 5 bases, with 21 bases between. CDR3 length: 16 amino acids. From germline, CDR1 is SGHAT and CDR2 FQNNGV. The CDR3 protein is CASSRTPGGAETEAFF. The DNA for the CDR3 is TGTGCCAGCAGCCGTACCCCCGGGGGCGCGGAGACTGAAGCTTTCTTT.

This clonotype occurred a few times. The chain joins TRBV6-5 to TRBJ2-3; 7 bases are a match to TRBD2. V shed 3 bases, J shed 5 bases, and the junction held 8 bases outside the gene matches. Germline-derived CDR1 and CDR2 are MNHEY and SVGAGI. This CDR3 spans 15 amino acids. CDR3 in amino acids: CASSYQRGLGDTQYF. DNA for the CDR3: TGTGCCAGCAGTTATCAGCGGGGCTTGGGAGATACGCAGTATTTT.

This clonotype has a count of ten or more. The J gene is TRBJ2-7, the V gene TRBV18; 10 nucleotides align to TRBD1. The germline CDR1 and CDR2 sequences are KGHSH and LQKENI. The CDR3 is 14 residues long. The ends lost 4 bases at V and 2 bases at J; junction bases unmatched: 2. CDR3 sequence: CASSRDRGPYEQYF. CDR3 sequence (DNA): TGTGCCAGCTCACGGGACAGGGGTCCCTACGAGCAGTACTTC.

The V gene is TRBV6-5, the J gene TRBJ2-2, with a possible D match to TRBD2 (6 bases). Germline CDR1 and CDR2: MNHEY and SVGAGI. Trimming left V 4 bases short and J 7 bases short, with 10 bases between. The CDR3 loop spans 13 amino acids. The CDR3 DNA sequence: TGTGCCAGCAGTTTGGGGGGTCACGGGGAGCTGTTTTTT. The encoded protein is CASSLGGHGELFF.

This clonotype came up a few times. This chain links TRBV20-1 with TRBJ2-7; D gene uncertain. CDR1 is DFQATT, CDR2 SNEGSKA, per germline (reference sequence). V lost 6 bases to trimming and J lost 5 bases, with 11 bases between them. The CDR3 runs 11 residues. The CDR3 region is CSASETNEQYF. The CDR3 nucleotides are TGCAGTGCCAGCGAGACCAACGAGCAGTACTTC.

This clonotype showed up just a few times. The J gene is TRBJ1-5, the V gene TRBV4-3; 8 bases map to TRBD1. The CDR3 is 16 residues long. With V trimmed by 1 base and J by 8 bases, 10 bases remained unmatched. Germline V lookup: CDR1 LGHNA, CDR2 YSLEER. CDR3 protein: CASSQVVDREFKPQHF. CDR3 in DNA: TGCGCCAGCAGCCAAGTCGTGGACAGGGAATTTAAGCCCCAGCATTTT.

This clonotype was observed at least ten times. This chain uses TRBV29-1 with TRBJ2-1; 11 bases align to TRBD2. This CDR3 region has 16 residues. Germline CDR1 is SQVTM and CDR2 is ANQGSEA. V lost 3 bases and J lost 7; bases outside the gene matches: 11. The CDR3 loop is CSVEGSGGDRENEQFF. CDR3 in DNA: TGCAGCGTTGAGGGTAGCGGGGGGGATAGAGAAAATGAGCAGTTCTTC.

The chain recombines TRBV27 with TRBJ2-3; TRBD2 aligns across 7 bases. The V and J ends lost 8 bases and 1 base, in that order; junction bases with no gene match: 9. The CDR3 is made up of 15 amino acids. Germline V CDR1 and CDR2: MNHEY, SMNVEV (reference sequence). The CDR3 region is CASFHVAGGTDTQYF. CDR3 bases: TGTGCCAGCTTTCATGTGGCGGGGGGCACAGATACGCAGTATTTT.

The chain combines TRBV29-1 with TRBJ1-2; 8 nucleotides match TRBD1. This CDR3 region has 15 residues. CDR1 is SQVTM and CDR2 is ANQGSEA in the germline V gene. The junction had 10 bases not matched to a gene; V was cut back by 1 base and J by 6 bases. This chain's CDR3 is CSVEAPVDRAHGYTF. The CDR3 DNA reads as TGCAGCGTTGAAGCCCCCGTGGACAGGGCGCATGGCTACACCTTC.